The sequence of this T cell receptor beta chain was determined in a study of cytomegalovirus exposure and HLA in healthy donors (dated by TCRdb to the late 2010s). As for the study more broadly: According to an earlier analysis of a few hundred of the donors, 150 million to 200 million T cells yielded 95 million to 140 million unique TCR beta sequences and approximately 300 Gb of sequence data. About 280 gigabases of sequencing data and around 90 million unique TCR sequences made up an early release that covered roughly 670 HLA-typed donors. Among the approximately 430 genotyped donors, around 81% belonged to the genetic ancestry cluster associated with self-reported Caucasian donors. The study aimed to test whether cataloging public T cell receptors could reveal signatures of past pathogen exposure. Using immunosequencing, the study profiled T cell repertoires from around 680 subjects and related those repertoires to cytomegalovirus serostatus. Along with the roughly 700-subject first cohort, a separate validation cohort of some 130 different subjects was used. High-throughput TCR immunosequencing, statistical association of individual TCRs with disease status, and machine learning were combined to predict cytomegalovirus infection status. A later analysis re-examined previously published TCR beta repertoires from more than 550 donors and added high-resolution HLA genotyping to investigate patterns of TCR occurrence. Rather than drawing on any new phenotypic data, the later analysis identified candidate immune exposures from TCR beta sequences and the way those sequences occurred across donors. An earlier analysis of approximately 580 of the donors used high-throughput TCR beta sequencing to judge whether each TCR beta V gene segment behaved as functional or pseudogenic. Donor age, sex, ethnicity and CMV serostatus were collected together with the repertoire data. In a later genetic analysis, genome-wide SNP genotypes for 398 of the 666 donors were used, and that subset was treated as a discovery cohort. All discovery cohort repertoires had been generated using a single sequencing platform. Both class I and class II loci were covered by HLA typing, at four-digit resolution. Typing coverage differed by locus: A, B, C, DRB1 and DQB1 were typed in about 620-640 donors, DQA1 in 500 to 550, DPA1 in around 610, and DPB1 in just under 490. About 5 DR-DQ haplotypes were handled as single units for association and clustering, since linkage in the cohort was strong. On average, approximately 250,000 unique TCR beta nucleotide sequences were sequenced per donor among roughly 430 genotyped donors of the cohort, with 15% to 20% of those sequences being non-productive.

The cohort consisted of some 730 healthy bone marrow donors. At the time of sampling, all cohort members were nominally healthy, though unrecorded immune exposures were likely present. The donor was CMV seropositive and was included in the group of approximately 300 seropositive cohort members. A peripheral blood sample was collected from each donor, and TCR beta sequencing was performed on peripheral blood mononuclear cells. The Qiagen DNeasy Blood Extraction Kit was used to extract genomic DNA from the blood cell samples. Regarding this clone: Its cognate antigen has yet to be identified. No base qualities exist here, and no much larger clone lies one base off it.

Receptor libraries were prepared by the immunoSEQ multiplex PCR assay. The multiplex PCR relied on a mix of 60 forward primers for TCR Vbeta segments and 13 reverse primers for TCR Jbeta segments. A multiplex PCR assay on genomic DNA amplified the CDR3 region of rearranged TCR beta genes. The Illumina HiSeq System was used to sequence the amplified TCR beta libraries as 87-base-pair reads. Regarding the original processing steps: Across the 600 to 700 repertoires, a later analysis counted 80 million or so unique TCR beta chains, some 11 million of which were shared by at least two donors. To remove PCR and sequencing errors, raw reads were error-corrected and collapsed into unique sequences using a nearest-neighbor algorithm that merged closely related sequences. V, D and J gene segments were assigned by aligning CDR3 sequences to IMGT reference sequences. Each retained sequence needed at least a six-nucleotide match to both a V gene segment and a J gene segment. A rearrangement was called productive if the CDR3 had no stop codons and remained in frame with V and J, and every other rearrangement was called non-productive. CDR3 was defined according to IMGT convention as the region running from the second conserved V-encoded cysteine to the conserved J-encoded phenylalanine. The earlier analysis of more than 450 of the donors excluded sequences that lacked an unambiguous match to a single V gene segment. In an earlier analysis of roughly 500 of the donors, V segments were called functional above 56.7% productive rearrangements and were called segregating when the between-donor standard deviation exceeded 5%. A statistical classification framework was built for diagnosing cytomegalovirus status from the catalog of TCR beta chain sequences. A later analysis assigned V and J genes by comparing TCR nucleotide sequences with IMGT/GENE-DB human TR gene sequences. Using the TCRdist pipeline, a later analysis assigned CDR3 sequences along with most-parsimonious VDJ recombination scenarios. In a later analysis, each TCR beta chain was defined by its CDR3 amino acid sequence together with its V-gene family, and reads without a unique V-gene family were excluded. As a way to deal with suspected cross-contamination and a sequencing artifact, a later analysis dropped nearly 600 nucleotide sequences that were highly shared and had low generation probability. In a later analysis, a clonal expansion index for each public chain was calculated from normalized within-repertoire ranks of inferred template counts. In a later analysis, generation probabilities were computed with a VDJ recombination model fitted to out-of-frame rearrangements, and the resulting probabilities were checked against IGoR. A later analysis scored TCR-TCR, TCR-HLA and TCR-CMV co-occurrence with hypergeometric tests, applying a repertoire-size bias correction to TCR pairs. False discovery rates were estimated in a later analysis by permuting HLA or CMV assignments 20 times. A later analysis grouped co-occurring TCRs with DBSCAN, adding TCRdist sequence similarity when clustering within HLA-allele-positive subsets. Repertoires with fewer than 30,000 or more than 120,000 public chains were left out of co-occurrence clustering, as were a handful of repertoires with anomalous nucleotide sharing. TCRdb took over this immuneACCESS table, retaining in-frame rearrangements with V and J assigned. Such tables are incomplete; in checked studies, under half of the missing clones stem from an unresolved V gene, and the remainder is unexplained. V, J and clone size are taken as reported in that table, and D and trimming were inferred from the DNA itself. In all, the sample holds 130,000 or so clones, and roughly 70% of those were seen once. The ten largest make up just under 3% of the sample.

Overall study results and their limits: According to the authors, the approach could potentially be generalized to other disease states and immunological phenotypes. In a later genetic analysis, a missense DCLRE1C variant was associated with V-gene and J-gene trimming of TCR beta chains, and the association was replicated in an independent cohort. Because some donors lacked HLA typing at each locus, the association tests relied only on the typed subset. In vitro tests confirmed that a few of the cytomegalovirus-associated TCR beta chains recognize cytomegalovirus antigens. Assigning TCR associations to individual alleles was difficult when HLA alleles, especially DR and DQ, strongly co-occurred. A group of highly shared sequence variants was considered likely to be a technical artifact of the sequencing pipeline. Linkage disequilibrium might explain the correlated functional status among segregating V segments, but an unknown experimental factor could not be ruled out. Compared with equally common non-associated chains, HLA-associated TCR beta chains in a later analysis were more clonally expanded and had lower generation probabilities. In a later analysis, several top co-occurrence clusters were reported to appear linked to parvovirus B19, influenza, CMV and Epstein-Barr virus. A further reported finding was that TCR beta sequences accurately predicted the HLA-A and HLA-B alleles for most subjects in the first cohort. A total of 164 TCR beta chains were listed by the study as associated with cytomegalovirus. Most TCR sequences were observed very rarely across donors, whereas some public TCRs were present in many individuals. A later analysis found that TCR association rates varied across HLA loci, with DRB1 alleles showing the most associated TCRs and HLA-C alleles the fewest. The presence/absence analyses assumed that sequencing depth was roughly uniform across donors, and that assumption may not be true. In both the original and validation cohorts, the classifier was reported to diagnose cytomegalovirus status with high specificity and sensitivity. In an earlier analysis of around 600 of the donors, most TCR beta V segments appeared in productive rearrangements about 87% or about 30% of the time, broadly matching IMGT annotations. Seventeen rarely observed V segments, including chromosome 9 orphons, were excluded from the earlier analysis of approximately 500 of the donors because counts were too low. Only TCR beta chains were sequenced in this cohort, and the absence of alpha or paired-chain data limited detectable features. For the cohort, immune exposure information was limited to CMV serostatus. In a later genetic analysis, fewer N-insertions in productive TCRs were reported among donors in an Asian-associated ancestry cluster than the roughly 700-donor mean. Most CMV-associated TCR beta chains appeared to be HLA-restricted in a later analysis, and the HLA associations seemed to be driven largely by CMV exposure. A later analysis associated 16,951 TCR beta sequences with specific HLA alleles at a false discovery rate of 0.05.

The sequence was obtained from a woman aged 40 to 50 in good health and CMV-seropositive. Sequencing was performed on PBMCs.

The CDR3 corresponds to CASSQAGREAFF. In nucleotide form, the sequence is TGCGCCAGCAGCCAAGCCGGGAGAGAAGCTTTCTTT. The chain is made from TRBV4-1 and TRBJ1-1, with the D gene not clear enough to name. From a lookup of the germline V gene, CDR1 and CDR2 are MGHRA and YSYEKL. Including the terminal cysteine and phenylalanine, the CDR3 comprises 12 residues. Here the CDR3 DNA is all that survives: 36 bases in frame from base 1. V is pared back by 1 base and J by 8 bases, with 8 bases lying between the germline termini.